This TCR beta chain was observed in a study of shared clonotypes between healthy human individuals. Across the study: Three plates were used per donor for CD4 naive, three for CD4 memory, two for CD8 naive and one for CD8 memory.

Concerning this clone: Its antigen is unidentified.

General observations from the study: Rarefaction showed sorted-subset sequencing was incomplete despite large depth.

Researchers partitioned CD4+ cells into CD45RA+ naive and CD45RA-negative memory subsets. The CDR3 has 11 residues. The V end was cut by 7 bases, the J end by 7 bases, with 10 bases between. The germline CDR1 and CDR2 sequences are SNHLY and FYNNEI. An approximately 200 ng quantity of DNA, roughly 30,000 T cell genomes, went into the sorted-subset replicate PCRs. This table comes from immunoSEQ multiplex PCR, and its TCRdb copy is limited to in-frame clones, with some not included. The sample records approximately 530,000 clones, 90% to 96% being singletons. V usage is TRBV2 and J usage is TRBJ1-1, with D possibly matching TRBD1 (5 bases). This sequence was found in a woman aged 30 to 39 in good health. The specimen was naive CD4+ T cells sorted from blood. Stated subset: CD45RA+ positively selected. The CDR3 DNA follows: TGTGCCAGCAAGACACAGGTTGAAGCTTTCTTT. Translation: CASKTQVEAFF. Full variable domain (missing parts from reference TRBV2 and TRBJ1-1): EPEVTQTPSHQVTQMGQEVILRCVPISNHLYFYWYRQILGQKVEFLVSFYNNEISEKSEIFDDQFSVERPDGSNFTLKIRSTKLEDSAMYFCASKTQVEAFFGQGTRLTVV.